The 27 T cell receptor beta chains reported below all come from one sample, sequenced in a study of shared clonotypes between healthy human individuals. Naive CD8 cells, CD45RO-negative and positively selected for CCR7, excluded terminally differentiated effector memory CD45RA+ cells. This table comes from immunoSEQ multiplex PCR, and its TCRdb copy is limited to in-frame clones, with some not included. The sample has some 600,000 clones, approximately 96% seen once. Sequencing was performed on naive CD8+ T cells sorted from blood. All receptors derive from a woman aged 25 to 39 in good health.

This chain links TRBV15 with TRBJ1-5; D is unclear. The V and J ends lost 5 bases and 0 bases respectively, with 11 bases between them. Germline values: CDR1 LNHNV, CDR2 YYDKDF (reference sequence). CDR3 length: 15 residues. The CDR3 nucleotides read TGTGCCACCAGCTTGATGGGAATTAGCAATCAGCCCCAGCATTTT. It yields the protein CATSLMGISNQPQHF.

This chain connects TRBV5-6 to TRBJ2-7, with D maybe TRBD2 (5 bases). Germline CDR1 is SGHDT and CDR2 is YYEEEE. V was cut by 3 bases and J by 3 bases, with 16 bases left in between. The CDR3 contains 15 residues. CDR3 bases: TGTGCCAGCAGCTCTCTCGTAGAGGGCCACTACGAGCAGTACTTC. This codes for CASSSLVEGHYEQYF. The variable domain in full, with the rest retrieved from reference TRBV5-6 and TRBJ2-7, is DAGVTQSPTHLIKTRGQQVTLRCSPKSGHDTVSWYQQALGQGPQFIFQYYEEEERQRGNFPDRFSGHQFPNYSSELNVNALLLGDSALYLCASSSLVEGHYEQYFGPGTRLTVT.

Comments on this clone: Other DNA sequences of this sample code for an identical CDR3. This chain links TRBV28 with TRBJ2-7, with D unresolved. The CDR3 has 12 residues. Trimming stripped 3 bases from V and 2 bases from J, with 5 bases between. Germline-derived CDR1 and CDR2 are MDHEN and SYDVKM. The CDR3 nucleotides read TGTGCCAGCAGTTTCGGCCCCTACGAGCAGTACTTC. Its protein product is CASSFGPYEQYF.

The chain links TRBV4-2 to TRBJ2-7; TRBD1 agrees at 10 bases. With V trimmed by 0 bases and J by 4 bases, 6 bases remained unmatched. CDR1 LGHNA and CDR2 YNFKEQ come from the germline V gene. CDR3 length: 16 amino acids. The CDR3 is CASSQDPRQGAYEQYF. For the CDR3, the DNA is TGTGCCAGCAGCCAAGATCCGAGACAGGGGGCGTACGAGCAGTACTTC.

CDR3 loop: CASSEALLDTGELFF. CDR3 sequence (DNA): TGTGCCAGCAGTGAAGCGCTTTTGGACACCGGGGAGCTGTTTTTT. The chain couples TRBV2 to TRBJ2-2; D remains ambiguous. The CDR3 has 15 amino acids. Germline V gene lookup returns CDR1 SNHLY and CDR2 FYNNEI. V shed 0 bases and J shed 3 bases, with 8 bases lying between them.

This clone was detected once. The V and J genes are TRBV11-2 and TRBJ2-7; D is unresolved. Germline V gene data show CDR1 as SGHAT and CDR2 as FQNNGV. The CDR3 runs to 16 residues. The V gene lost 0 bases and the J gene lost 6 bases, with 18 bases spanning the gap. CDR3 DNA: TGTGCCAGCAGCTTAGATCGGCGGTCTGAATTTCTCGAGCAGTACTTC. Its protein is CASSLDRRSEFLEQYF.

The J gene is TRBJ1-5, the V gene TRBV19, with a possible D match to TRBD1 (5 bases). Looked up from germline, CDR1 is LNHDA and CDR2 is SQIVND (reference sequence). CDR3 size: 15 residues. Between the trimmed V and J ends, which lost 1 base and 1 base, there was a span of 8 bases. The CDR3 DNA sequence: TGTGCCAGTAGTATAGGGACACAAAGCAATCAGCCCCAGCATTTT. This encodes CASSIGTQSNQPQHF.

V and J are TRBV14 and TRBJ2-2; 10 nucleotides agree with TRBD2. Looked up from germline, CDR1 is SGHDN and CDR2 is FVKESK. The V and J ends lost 3 bases and 0 bases, in that order; junction bases with no gene match: 4. The CDR3 has 17 residues. The CDR3 coding sequence is TGTGCCAGCAGCCATTGGACTAGCGGCCCGAACACCGGGGAGCTGTTTTTT. Translating it yields CASSHWTSGPNTGELFF.

J is TRBJ2-7 and V is TRBV28, with a tentative D call TRBD2 (6 bases). This CDR3 has 11 amino acids. Trimming removed 8 bases from V and 6 bases from J, with 11 bases in between. In germline, CDR1 is MDHEN, CDR2 SYDVKM. The CDR3 reads CASSSGGEQYF. The CDR3 coding sequence is TGTGCCAGCTCCTCCGGGGGCGAGCAGTACTTC.

This sequence joins TRBV27 and TRBJ1-1, with TRBD1 identical over 7 bases. CDR1 MNHEY and CDR2 SMNVEV come from the germline V gene (reference sequence). CDR3 size: 20 residues. Germline trimming cut 4 bases from V and 3 bases from J; bases unmatched to any gene: 23. As DNA, the CDR3 is TGTGCCAGCAGTTATTCTCTATTTTGGGCCAGGGGGGAGTTAGACACTGAAGCTTTCTTT. Protein sequence: CASSYSLFWARGELDTEAFF.

CDR3 nucleotide sequence: TGCGCCAGCAGCATAAAAGGGACTAGCGGGGCCGATACGCAGTATTTT. Its protein product is CASSIKGTSGADTQYF. The chain uses TRBV5-1 and TRBJ2-3; 13 nucleotides line up with TRBD2. V gave up 4 bases and J gave up 6 bases; unmatched junction bases: 8. This CDR3 is built from 16 residues. CDR1 and CDR2 from the germline V gene are SGHRS and YFSETQ.

The genes are TRBV6-5 and TRBJ1-2; TRBD1 is a possible D gene (5 bases). Between the trimmed V and J ends, which lost 0 bases and 4 bases, there was a span of 12 bases. The CDR3 is 15 residues long. Germline V gene data show CDR1 as MNHEY and CDR2 as SVGAGI. The CDR3 reads CASSYSEGPGYGYTF. The CDR3 bases are TGTGCCAGCAGTTACTCGGAGGGACCTGGCTATGGCTACACCTTC.

J is TRBJ2-3 and V is TRBV4-1; tentatively, D is TRBD1 (5 bases). CDR1 and CDR2 (germline): MGHRA, YSYEKL. V lost 0 bases, J lost 2 bases, and 12 bases lay in between. This CDR3 has 16 residues. CDR3 amino acids: CASSQDQGWDTDTQYF. The CDR3 DNA is TGCGCCAGCAGCCAAGACCAGGGCTGGGACACAGATACGCAGTATTTT.

This sequence joins TRBV19 and TRBJ2-1; 11 bases line up with TRBD2. The CDR3 sequence is 15 residues long. V lost 7 bases to trimming and J lost 7 bases; unmatched junction nucleotides: 9. Germline values: CDR1 LNHDA, CDR2 SQIVND (reference sequence). The CDR3 coding sequence is TGTGCCAGTATTACCGGGACTAGCGGAATAAATGAGCAGTTCTTC. This codes for CASITGTSGINEQFF.

This chain links TRBV4-1 with TRBJ2-5; 10 bases agree with TRBD2. This CDR3 is 17 amino acids long. Germline trimming cut 3 bases from V and 5 bases from J; bases unmatched to any gene: 12. The germline CDR1 and CDR2 sequences are MGHRA and YSYEKL. The CDR3 loop is CASSHQSGRGGWETQYF. In DNA form, the CDR3 reads TGCGCCAGCAGCCACCAGAGCGGGAGGGGAGGCTGGGAGACCCAGTACTTC.

This chain links TRBV6-1 with TRBJ1-3; D not resolved. V shed 9 bases and J shed 0 bases, with 15 bases lying between them. The CDR3 is made up of 15 amino acids. Looked up from germline, CDR1 is MNHNS and CDR2 is SASEGT. Here the CDR3 reads CASGVSRSSGNTIYF. CDR3 coding DNA: TGTGCCAGTGGGGTTTCCCGGTCCTCTGGAAACACCATATATTTT.

The rearrangement uses TRBV2 and TRBJ2-7; 7 bases are shared with TRBD1. Germline lookup yields CDR1 SNHLY and CDR2 FYNNEI. J was trimmed by 3 bases and V by 6 bases; bases with no gene match: 14. The CDR3 spans 16 residues. The CDR3 region has the DNA TGTGCCAGCAGCTTGGACTCCGGGACAGCCCACTACGAGCAGTACTTC. Protein sequence: CASSLDSGTAHYEQYF.

V usage is TRBV7-8 and J usage is TRBJ2-7; 13 nucleotides line up with TRBD2. CDR1 is SGHVS, CDR2 FQNEAQ, per germline. The CDR3 sequence is 14 residues long. V lost 5 bases and J lost 4; bases outside the gene matches: 2. The CDR3 loop is CASSTSGRGYEQYF. In DNA form, the CDR3 reads TGTGCCAGCAGCACTAGCGGGAGGGGATACGAGCAGTACTTC.

The chain employs TRBV6-4 and TRBJ2-7, with TRBD1 matching 9 bases. From germline, CDR1 is MRHNA and CDR2 SNTAGT. This CDR3 spans 17 amino acids. V dropped 1 base and J dropped 2; count of bases not matched to a gene: 9. CDR3 coding DNA: TGTGCCAGCAGTGACTTTAAGGACAGGGGTCATCCCTACGAGCAGTACTTC. It is translated as CASSDFKDRGHPYEQYF.

The chain couples TRBV9 to TRBJ2-5, with 11 bases identical to TRBD2. Trimming took 6 bases from V and 5 from J; bases not matched to a gene: 18. This CDR3 has 18 amino acids. Germline V gene data show CDR1 as SGDLS and CDR2 as YYNGEE. The CDR3 nucleotides read TGTGCCAGCACCCCCTCTCGGGAGCCTAGCGGGAGGAGGGAGACCCAGTACTTC. It encodes CASTPSREPSGRRETQYF.

In this sample, this clone turned up once. CDR3 sequence reads: CASDDTLGQPQHF. In DNA, the CDR3 is TGCGCCAGCGATGACACTCTTGGGCAGCCCCAGCATTTT. The chain has TRBV10-2 and TRBJ1-5; unclear D gene. This CDR3 has 13 amino acids. Trimming pared 8 bases from V and 7 bases from J, leaving 15 bases between. In germline, CDR1 is WSHSY, CDR2 SAAADI.

This clone showed up just once. This chain uses TRBV19 with TRBJ2-5; possible D gene TRBD2, 5 bases. V lost 3 bases, J lost 5 bases, and 13 bases lay in between. This CDR3 is built from 14 residues. The V gene's germline CDR1 is LNHDA and CDR2 SQIVND (reference sequence). The CDR3 here is CASSMGVLRETQYF. The CDR3, as DNA: TGTGCCAGTAGTATGGGAGTACTCCGGGAGACCCAGTACTTC.

V gene TRBV19 combines with J gene TRBJ2-1, with 14 bases aligning to TRBD2. The CDR3 loop spans 18 amino acids. Trimming cost V 7 bases and J 6 bases; bases outside gene matches: 14. Germline CDR1 and CDR2: LNHDA and SQIVND (reference sequence). The CDR3 DNA follows: TGTGCCAGTATGATAGGACCGGGACTAGCGGGAGTCACCAATGAGCAGTTCTTC. Residues: CASMIGPGLAGVTNEQFF.

The chain joins TRBV13 to TRBJ1-5; D might be TRBD1 (6 bases). In germline, CDR1 is PRHDT, CDR2 FYEKMQ (reference sequence). This CDR3 is built from 16 residues. V gave up 0 bases and J gave up 9 bases, with 18 bases separating them. DNA for the CDR3: TGTGCCAGCAGCTTAGGACAGGGCATTCTAGCGGGGCCCCAGCATTTT. It yields the protein CASSLGQGILAGPQHF.

In its sample, this clone was seen once. V and J are TRBV28 and TRBJ2-5; D may be TRBD1 or TRBD2 (5 bases each). CDR1 is MDHEN, CDR2 SYDVKM, per germline. Trimming shortened V by 4 bases and J by 1 base, and 13 bases separated the two germline ends. This CDR3 contains 15 residues. The CDR3 DNA reads as TGTGCCAGCAGTTCCATCGGGACCCGCCAAGAGACCCAGTACTTC. Protein product: CASSSIGTRQETQYF. The entire variable domain, with the rest obtained from reference TRBV28 and TRBJ2-5, is as follows: DVKVTQSSRYLVKRTGEKVFLECVQDMDHENMFWYRQDPGLGLRLIYFSYDVKMKEKGDIPEGYSVSREKKERFSLILESASTNQTSMYLCASSSIGTRQETQYFGPGTRLLVL.

The chain uses TRBV13 and TRBJ1-1; D remains unclear. The CDR3 runs 14 residues. The germline gives CDR1 PRHDT, CDR2 FYEKMQ (reference sequence). V was clipped by 1 base and J by 7 bases, with 13 bases between them. The CDR3: CASSLDRGLGEAFF. In DNA form, the CDR3 reads TGTGCCAGCAGCTTAGATCGGGGATTAGGTGAAGCTTTCTTT. The full variable domain, with the rest looked up from reference TRBV13 and TRBJ1-1, is AAGVIQSPRHLIKEKRETATLKCYPIPRHDTVYWYQQGPGQDPQFLISFYEKMQSDKGSIPDRFSAQQFSDYHSELNMSSLELGDSALYFCASSLDRGLGEAFFGQGTRLTVV.

The chain links TRBV12-5 to TRBJ1-2; the D is unclear. Germline V gives CDR1 LGHNT, CDR2 FRNRAP. The CDR3 covers 15 residues. Trimming took 1 base from V and 5 from J, leaving 14 bases between them. CDR3 region: CASGLDSGLGYGYTF. CDR3 nucleotide sequence: TGTGCTAGTGGTTTGGATTCCGGATTGGGATATGGCTACACCTTC.